This T cell receptor (beta chain) was captured by sequencing in a study of CD8+ T cells in alopecia areata. Study information: The authors scored treated patients' severity by affected scalp percentage.

V was pared by 5 bases and J by 4 bases, with 10 bases between. Looked up from germline, CDR1 is SGHDN and CDR2 is FVKESK. The CDR3 consists of 13 residues. On this clone itself: As yet, its antigen is unknown.

Study results and limitations: Scalp specimens additionally yield sequences from normal skin's resident alphabeta T cells. Patients showed less clear TCR sequence sharing than mice, possibly partly because of HLA diversity.

Extraction and reverse transcription of RNA yielded cDNA as the sequencing template. TCRdb keeps only in-frame clones here, not all; method: immunoSEQ multiplex PCR. Seen here are 110,000 or so clones, 50% to 75% observed once, and the top ten hold roughly 30%. Described treatment: oral pan-JAK inhibitor, 5-10 mg twice daily. This specimen was CD8+ T cells sorted from blood, taken at week 4, from a patient treated with tofacitinib. V usage is TRBV14 and J usage is TRBJ2-3, with D perhaps given as TRBD1 or TRBD2 (5 bases each). This clonotype was sampled from a human donor with alopecia areata. The CDR3 sequence: CASSGTRADTQYF. The CDR3 nucleotides are TGTGCCAGCAGCGGGACCAGGGCAGATACGCAGTATTTT. Full variable domain (remainder filled in from reference TRBV14 and TRBJ2-3): EAGVTQFPSHSVIEKGQTVTLRCDPISGHDNLYWYRRVMGKEIKFLLHFVKESKQDESGMPNNRFLAERTGGTYSTLKVQPAELEDSGVYFCASSGTRADTQYFGPGTRLTVL.